This T cell receptor beta chain was sequenced for a study of human T cells and chemical hapten exposure. Across the study: Epicutaneous patch tests delivered 0.01% DPC to the upper back, with evaluation at 6 days.

The study's library attached unique molecular identifiers to single cDNA molecules. TCRdb fed the RACE reads into MiXCR, producing one record per CDR3 protein. The sample has 150,000 to 200,000 distinct CDR3 sequences; about a quarter are singletons. Time point of the sample: patch test 3, about 24 weeks after DPC sensitization. Treatment in this sample: therapeutic diphenylcyclopropenone sensitization with weekly scalp DPC. This clonotype turned up a few times. The sequences come from whole blood, collected in connection with sensitization to the hapten diphenylcyclopropenone (DPC). The TCR was taken from a woman aged 18 to 35 with alopecia areata. Some clones in this sample may be carry-over from other donors' samples.

The CDR3 DNA reads TGCAGCGTGGCCGGGACAGGGAATTCCCTTTATGGCTATGGCTACACCTTC. Translation: CSVAGTGNSLYGYGYTF. The chain employs TRBV29-1 and TRBJ1-2; TRBD1 aligns across 9 bases. The germline CDR1 and CDR2 sequences are SQVTM and ANQGSEA. With V trimmed by 6 bases and J by 4 bases, 18 bases remained unmatched. This CDR3 contains 17 residues.